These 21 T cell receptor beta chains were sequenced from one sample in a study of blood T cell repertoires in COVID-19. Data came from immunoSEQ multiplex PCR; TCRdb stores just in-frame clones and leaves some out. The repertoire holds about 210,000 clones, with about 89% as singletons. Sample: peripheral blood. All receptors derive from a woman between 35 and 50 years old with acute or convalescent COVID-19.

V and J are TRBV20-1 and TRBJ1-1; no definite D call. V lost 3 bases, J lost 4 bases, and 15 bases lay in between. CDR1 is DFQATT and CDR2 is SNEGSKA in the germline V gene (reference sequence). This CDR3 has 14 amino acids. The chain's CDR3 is CSASFGRQVTEAFF. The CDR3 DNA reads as TGCAGTGCTAGTTTTGGGCGCCAGGTCACTGAAGCTTTCTTT.

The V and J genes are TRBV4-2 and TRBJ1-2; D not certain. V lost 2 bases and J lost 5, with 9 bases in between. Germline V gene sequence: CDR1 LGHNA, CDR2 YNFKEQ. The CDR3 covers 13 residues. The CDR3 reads CASSQRRGYGYTF. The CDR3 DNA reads TGTGCCAGCAGCCAACGACGAGGGTATGGCTACACCTTC.

The CDR3 protein is CASSPGGFNQPQHF. CDR3 nucleotide sequence: TGTGCCAGCTCACCAGGAGGGTTCAATCAGCCCCAGCATTTT. This chain connects TRBV18 to TRBJ1-5; the D is unclear. V lost 2 bases and J lost 3, with 8 bases in between. This CDR3 is built from 14 residues. CDR1 KGHSH and CDR2 LQKENI come from the germline V gene.

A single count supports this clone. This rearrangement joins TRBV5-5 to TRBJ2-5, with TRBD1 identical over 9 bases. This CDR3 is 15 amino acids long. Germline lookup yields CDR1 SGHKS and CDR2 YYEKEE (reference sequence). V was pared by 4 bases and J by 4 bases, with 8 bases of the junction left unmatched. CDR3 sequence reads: CASSQGATGGETQYF. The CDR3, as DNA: TGTGCCAGCAGCCAGGGGGCGACAGGGGGAGAGACCCAGTACTTC.

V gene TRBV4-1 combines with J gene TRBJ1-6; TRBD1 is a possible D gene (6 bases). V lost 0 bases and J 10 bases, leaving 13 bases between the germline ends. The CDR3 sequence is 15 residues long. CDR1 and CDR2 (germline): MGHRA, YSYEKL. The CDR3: CASSQDSQGWSPLHF. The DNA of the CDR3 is TGCGCCAGCAGCCAAGATTCCCAGGGGTGGTCACCCCTCCACTTT.

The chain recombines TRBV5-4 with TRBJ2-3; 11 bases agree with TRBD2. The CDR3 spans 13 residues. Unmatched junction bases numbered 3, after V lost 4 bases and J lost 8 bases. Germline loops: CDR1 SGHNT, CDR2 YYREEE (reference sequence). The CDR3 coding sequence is TGTGCCAGCAGCCTTACTAGCGGGGGTACGCAGTATTTT. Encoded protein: CASSLTSGGTQYF. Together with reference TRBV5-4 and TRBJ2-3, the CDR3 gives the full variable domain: ETGVTQSPTHLIKTRGQQVTLRCSSQSGHNTVSWYQQALGQGPQFIFQYYREEENGRGNFPPRFSGLQFPNYSSELNVNALELDDSALYLCASSLTSGGTQYFGPGTRLTVL.

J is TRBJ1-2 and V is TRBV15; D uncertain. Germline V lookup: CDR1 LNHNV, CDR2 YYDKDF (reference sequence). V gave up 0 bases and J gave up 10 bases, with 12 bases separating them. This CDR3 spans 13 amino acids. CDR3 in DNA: TGTGCCACCAGCAGAGATCTTCAGGTAGACTACACCTTC. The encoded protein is CATSRDLQVDYTF.

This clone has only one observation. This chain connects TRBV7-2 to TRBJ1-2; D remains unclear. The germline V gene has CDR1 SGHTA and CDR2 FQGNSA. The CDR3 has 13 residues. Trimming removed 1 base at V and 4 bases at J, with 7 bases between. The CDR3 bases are TGTGCCAGCAGCTTAGAGCGGGCCTATGGCTACACCTTC. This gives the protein CASSLERAYGYTF.

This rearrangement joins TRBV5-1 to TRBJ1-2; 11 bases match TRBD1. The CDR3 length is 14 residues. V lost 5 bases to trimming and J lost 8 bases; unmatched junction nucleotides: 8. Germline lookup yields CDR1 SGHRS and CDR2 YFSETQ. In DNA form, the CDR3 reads TGCGCCAGCAGTTTCCGGGGACAGGGGGTAGGCTACACCTTC. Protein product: CASSFRGQGVGYTF. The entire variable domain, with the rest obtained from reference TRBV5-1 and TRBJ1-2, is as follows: KAGVTQTPRYLIKTRGQQVTLSCSPISGHRSVSWYQQTPGQGLQFLFEYFSETQRNKGNFPGRFSGRQFSNSRSEMNVSTLELGDSALYLCASSFRGQGVGYTFGSGTRLTVV.

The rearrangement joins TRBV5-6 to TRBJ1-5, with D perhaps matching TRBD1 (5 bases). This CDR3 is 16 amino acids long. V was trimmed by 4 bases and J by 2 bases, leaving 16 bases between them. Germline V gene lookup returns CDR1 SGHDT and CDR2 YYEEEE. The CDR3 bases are TGTGCCAGCAGCCTTGGGGCAGGGAGGGGCAATCAGCCCCAGCATTTT. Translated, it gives CASSLGAGRGNQPQHF.

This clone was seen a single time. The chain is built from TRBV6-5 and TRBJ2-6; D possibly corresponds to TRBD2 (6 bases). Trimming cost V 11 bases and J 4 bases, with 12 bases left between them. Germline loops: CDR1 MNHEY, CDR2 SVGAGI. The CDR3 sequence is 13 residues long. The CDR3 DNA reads TGTGCCGTTAAGGGGAGGGGGGCCAACGTCCTGACTTTC. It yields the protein CAVKGRGANVLTF.

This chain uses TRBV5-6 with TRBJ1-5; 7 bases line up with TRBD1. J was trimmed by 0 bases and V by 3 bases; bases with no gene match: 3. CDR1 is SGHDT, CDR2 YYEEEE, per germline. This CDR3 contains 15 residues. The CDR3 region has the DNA TGTGCCAGCAGCTCCCAGGGGGTTAGCAATCAGCCCCAGCATTTT. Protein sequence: CASSSQGVSNQPQHF.

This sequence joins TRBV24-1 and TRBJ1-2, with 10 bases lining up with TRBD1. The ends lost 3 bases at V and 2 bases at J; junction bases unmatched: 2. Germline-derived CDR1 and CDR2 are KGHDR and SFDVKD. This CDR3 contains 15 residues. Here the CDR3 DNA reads TGTGCCACCAGTGATGCGGGACAGGGGAACTATGGCTACACCTTC. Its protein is CATSDAGQGNYGYTF.

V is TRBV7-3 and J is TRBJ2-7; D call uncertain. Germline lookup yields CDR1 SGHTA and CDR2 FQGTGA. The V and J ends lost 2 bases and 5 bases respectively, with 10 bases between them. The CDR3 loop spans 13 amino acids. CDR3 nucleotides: TGTGCCAGCAGCTTAGGGCAGGTAGACGAGCAGTACGTC. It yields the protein CASSLGQVDEQYV.

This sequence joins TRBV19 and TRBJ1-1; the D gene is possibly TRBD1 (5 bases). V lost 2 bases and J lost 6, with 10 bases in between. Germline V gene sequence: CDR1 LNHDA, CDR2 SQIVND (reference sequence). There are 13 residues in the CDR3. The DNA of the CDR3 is TGTGCCAGTAGTATAAGGGGCTCTCCTGAAGCTTTCTTT. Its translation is CASSIRGSPEAFF.

CDR3 nucleotides: TGTGCCAGCAGTGTAGATGGACAGGGGTTTTTAGGTTTGGTTAGGGATACGCAGTATTTT. As protein: CASSVDGQGFLGLVRDTQYF. The rearrangement uses TRBV6-1 and TRBJ2-3; 9 nucleotides agree with TRBD1. Germline-derived CDR1 and CDR2 are MNHNS and SASEGT. CDR3 length: 20 amino acids. V lost 4 bases to trimming and J lost 6 bases; unmatched junction nucleotides: 23.

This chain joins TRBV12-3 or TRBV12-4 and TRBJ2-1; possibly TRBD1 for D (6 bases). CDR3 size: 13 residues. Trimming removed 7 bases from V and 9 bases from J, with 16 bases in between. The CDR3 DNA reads TGTGCCAGCATGGCCTACCTAGGGGGTGAGCAGTTCTTC. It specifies CASMAYLGGEQFF.

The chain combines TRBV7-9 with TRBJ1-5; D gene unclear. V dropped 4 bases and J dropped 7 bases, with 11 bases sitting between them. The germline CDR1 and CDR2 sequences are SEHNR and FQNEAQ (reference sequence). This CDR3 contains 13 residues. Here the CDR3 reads CASSSEGRQPQHF. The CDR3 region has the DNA TGTGCCAGCAGCTCCGAAGGGAGGCAGCCCCAGCATTTT.

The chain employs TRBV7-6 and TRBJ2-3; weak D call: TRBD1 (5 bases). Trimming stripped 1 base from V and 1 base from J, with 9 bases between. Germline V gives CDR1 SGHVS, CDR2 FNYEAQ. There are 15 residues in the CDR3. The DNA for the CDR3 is TGTGCCAGCAGCTTAGAAGGGGCCGGCACAGATACGCAGTATTTT. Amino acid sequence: CASSLEGAGTDTQYF. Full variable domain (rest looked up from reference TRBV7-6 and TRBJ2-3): GAGVSQSPRYKVTKRGQDVALRCDPISGHVSLYWYRQALGQGPEFLTYFNYEAQQDKSGLPNDRFSAERPEGSISTLTIQRTEQRDSAMYRCASSLEGAGTDTQYFGPGTRLTVL.

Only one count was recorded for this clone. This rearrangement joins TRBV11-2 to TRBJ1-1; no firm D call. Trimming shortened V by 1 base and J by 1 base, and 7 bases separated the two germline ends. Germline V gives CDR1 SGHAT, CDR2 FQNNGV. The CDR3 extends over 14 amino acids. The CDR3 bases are TGTGCCAGCAGCTTAGTTGGCGGGAACACTGAAGCTTTCTTT. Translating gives CASSLVGGNTEAFF.

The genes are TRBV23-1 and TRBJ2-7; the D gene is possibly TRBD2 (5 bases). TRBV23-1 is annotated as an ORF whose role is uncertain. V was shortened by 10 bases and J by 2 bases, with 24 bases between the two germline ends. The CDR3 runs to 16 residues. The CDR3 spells CAIQRARTLMAYEQYV. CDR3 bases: TGCGCCATCCAAAGGGCCCGGACTCTCATGGCCTACGAGCAGTACGTC.